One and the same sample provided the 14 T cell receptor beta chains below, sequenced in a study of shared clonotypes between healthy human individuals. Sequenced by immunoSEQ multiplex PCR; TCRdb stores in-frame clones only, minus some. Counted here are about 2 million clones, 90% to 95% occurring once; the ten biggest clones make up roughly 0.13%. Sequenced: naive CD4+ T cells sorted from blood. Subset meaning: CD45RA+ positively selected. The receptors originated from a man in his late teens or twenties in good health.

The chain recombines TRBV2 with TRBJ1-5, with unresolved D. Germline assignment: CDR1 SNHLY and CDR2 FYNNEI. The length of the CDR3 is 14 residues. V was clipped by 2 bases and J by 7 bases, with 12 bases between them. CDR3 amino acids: CASSEHPPGQPQHF. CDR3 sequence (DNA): TGTGCCAGCAGTGAACACCCCCCGGGGCAGCCCCAGCATTTT.

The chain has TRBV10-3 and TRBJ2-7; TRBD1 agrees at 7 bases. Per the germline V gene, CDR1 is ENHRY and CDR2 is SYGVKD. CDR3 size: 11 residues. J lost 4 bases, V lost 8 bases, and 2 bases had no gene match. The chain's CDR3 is CAIAGGYEQYF. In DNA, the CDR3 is TGTGCCATCGCAGGGGGATACGAGCAGTACTTC.

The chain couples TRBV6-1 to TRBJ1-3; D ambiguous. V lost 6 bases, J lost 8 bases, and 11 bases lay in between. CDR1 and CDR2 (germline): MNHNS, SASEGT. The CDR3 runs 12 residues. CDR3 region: CASSLRGDTIYF. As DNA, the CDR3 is TGTGCCAGCAGCCTCCGGGGAGACACCATATATTTT.

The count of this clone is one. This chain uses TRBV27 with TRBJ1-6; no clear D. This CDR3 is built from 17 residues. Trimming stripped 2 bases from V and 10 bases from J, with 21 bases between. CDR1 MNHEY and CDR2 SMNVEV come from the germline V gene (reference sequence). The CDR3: CASSLNQGPQVRSPLHF. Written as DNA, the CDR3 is TGTGCCAGCAGTTTAAATCAAGGGCCGCAAGTTAGATCACCCCTCCACTTT.

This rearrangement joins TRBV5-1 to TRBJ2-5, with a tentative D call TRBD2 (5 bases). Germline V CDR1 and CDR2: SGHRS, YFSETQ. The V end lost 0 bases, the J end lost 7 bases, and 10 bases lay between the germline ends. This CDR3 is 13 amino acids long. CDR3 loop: CASSLETGGTQYF. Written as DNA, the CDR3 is TGCGCCAGCAGCTTGGAGACCGGAGGGACCCAGTACTTC.

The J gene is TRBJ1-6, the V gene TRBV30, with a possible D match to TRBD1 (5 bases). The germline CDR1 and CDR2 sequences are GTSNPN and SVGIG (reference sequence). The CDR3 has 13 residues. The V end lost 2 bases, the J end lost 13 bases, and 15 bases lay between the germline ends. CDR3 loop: CAWSKGSVHPLHF. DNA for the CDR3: TGTGCCTGGAGTAAGGGGTCCGTTCATCCCCTCCACTTT.

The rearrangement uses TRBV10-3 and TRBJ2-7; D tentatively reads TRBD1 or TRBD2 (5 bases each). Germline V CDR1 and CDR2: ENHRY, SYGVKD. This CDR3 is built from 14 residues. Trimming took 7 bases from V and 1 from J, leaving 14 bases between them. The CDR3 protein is CAITGQGGSYEQYF. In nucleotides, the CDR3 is TGTGCCATCACCGGGCAGGGCGGGTCCTACGAGCAGTACTTC.

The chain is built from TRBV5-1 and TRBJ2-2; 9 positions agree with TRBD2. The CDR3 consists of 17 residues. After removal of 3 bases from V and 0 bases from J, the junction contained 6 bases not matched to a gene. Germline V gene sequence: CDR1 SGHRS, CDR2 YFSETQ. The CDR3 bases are TGCGCCAGCAGCTCGGGACTAGCCTCGTCGAACACCGGGGAGCTGTTTTTT. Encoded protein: CASSSGLASSNTGELFF. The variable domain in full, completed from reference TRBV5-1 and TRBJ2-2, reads KAGVTQTPRYLIKTRGQQVTLSCSPISGHRSVSWYQQTPGQGLQFLFEYFSETQRNKGNFPGRFSGRQFSNSRSEMNVSTLELGDSALYLCASSSGLASSNTGELFFGEGSRLTVL.

Written as DNA, the CDR3 is TGTGCCAGCAGTGAGGGACAGTTCTATGGCTACACCTTC. Its translation is CASSEGQFYGYTF. The J gene is TRBJ1-2, the V gene TRBV6-1, with 7 bases lining up with TRBD1. Germline values: CDR1 MNHNS, CDR2 SASEGT. This CDR3 comprises 13 residues. Trimming cost V 3 bases and J 4 bases; bases outside gene matches: 2.

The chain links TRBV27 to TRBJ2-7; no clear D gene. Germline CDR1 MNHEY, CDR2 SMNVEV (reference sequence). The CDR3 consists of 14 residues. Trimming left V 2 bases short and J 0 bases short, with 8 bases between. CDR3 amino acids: CASSLGSYSYEQYF. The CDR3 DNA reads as TGTGCCAGCAGTTTAGGCAGTTACTCCTACGAGCAGTACTTC.

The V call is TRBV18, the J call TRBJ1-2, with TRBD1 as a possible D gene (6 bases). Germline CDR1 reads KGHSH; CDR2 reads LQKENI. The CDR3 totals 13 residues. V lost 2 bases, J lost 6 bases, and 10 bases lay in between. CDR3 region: CASSPEQGHGYTF. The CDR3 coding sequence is TGTGCCAGCTCACCAGAACAGGGCCATGGCTACACCTTC.

The CDR3 region is CASSPQLAGYNEQFF. The CDR3 DNA is TGTGCCAGCAGCCCCCAACTAGCGGGCTACAATGAGCAGTTCTTC. V usage is TRBV7-2 and J usage is TRBJ2-1, with 9 bases identical to TRBD2. There are 15 residues in the CDR3. Germline assignment: CDR1 SGHTA and CDR2 FQGNSA. Trimming cost V 5 bases and J 3 bases; bases outside gene matches: 5.

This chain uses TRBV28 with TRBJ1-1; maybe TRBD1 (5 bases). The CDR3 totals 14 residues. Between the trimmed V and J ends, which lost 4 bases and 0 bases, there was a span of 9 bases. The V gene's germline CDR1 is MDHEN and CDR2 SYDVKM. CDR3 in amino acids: CASSSWGVNTEAFF. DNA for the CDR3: TGTGCCAGCAGTTCCTGGGGGGTGAACACTGAAGCTTTCTTT.

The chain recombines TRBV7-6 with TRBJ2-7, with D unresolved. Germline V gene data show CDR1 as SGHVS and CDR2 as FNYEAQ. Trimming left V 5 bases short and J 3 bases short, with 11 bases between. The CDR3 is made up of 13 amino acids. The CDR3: CASSRRSGYEQYF. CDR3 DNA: TGTGCCAGCAGCCGAAGAAGTGGCTACGAGCAGTACTTC. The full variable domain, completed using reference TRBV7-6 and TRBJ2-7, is GAGVSQSPRYKVTKRGQDVALRCDPISGHVSLYWYRQALGQGPEFLTYFNYEAQQDKSGLPNDRFSAERPEGSISTLTIQRTEQRDSAMYRCASSRRSGYEQYFGPGTRLTVT.